Listed below are T cell receptor beta chains from one sample, sequenced in a study of blood T cell repertoires in COVID-19. Repertoires were generated with immunoSEQ multiplex PCR, while TCRdb's copy carries only in-frame clones and drops some. The table includes about 190,000 clones, 65% to 80% detected once. Sample: peripheral blood. These receptors were obtained from a woman in her fifties or sixties with acute or convalescent COVID-19. The CDR3 runs from the conserved cysteine through the conserved F or W. D genes are given only for firm matches. Clone size, where shown, is once, few, many, or a class for clones that have expanded.

>TRBD2|.|16|TRBJ2-3|TRBV11-2
CASSSRTSGGLDTQYF
TGTGCCAGCAGCTCCCGGACTAGCGGGGGTCTAGATACGCAGTATTTT
>TRBD1|once|16|TRBJ1-4|TRBV5-4
CASSLITGAINEKLFF
TGTGCCAGCAGCTTAATAACAGGGGCGATTAATGAAAAACTGTTTTTT
>TRBD2|.|15|TRBJ2-7|TRBV24-1
CATSDAGESSYEQYF
TGTGCCACCAGTGATGCGGGGGAGAGCTCCTACGAGCAGTACTTC
>TRBD2|.|15|TRBJ2-1|TRBV18
CASSEAGGGGNEQFF
TGTGCCAGCTCGGAAGCGGGGGGAGGAGGCAATGAGCAGTTCTTC
>TRBD1|few|14|TRBJ2-6|TRBV30
CAWGQGAGANVLTF
TGTGCCTGGGGACAGGGGGCTGGGGCCAACGTCCTGACTTTC
>TRBD2|.|17|TRBJ2-7|TRBV7-2
CASSLGGGGARRLEQYF
TGTGCCAGCAGCTTAGGAGGCGGGGGGGCCAGGAGGCTAGAGCAGTACTTC
>.|.|15|TRBJ2-6|TRBV9
CASSVAVTGANVLTF
TGTGCCAGCAGCGTAGCGGTAACTGGGGCCAACGTCCTGACTTTC
>TRBD2|.|17|TRBJ2-2|TRBV9
CARRGAPRGGNTGELFF
TGTGCCCGCCGCGGGGCCCCGCGGGGGGGCAACACCGGGGAGCTGTTTTTT
>TRBD1|few|17|TRBJ2-5|TRBV5-1
CASSLGVGQGAQETQYF
TGCGCCAGCAGCTTGGGTGTGGGACAGGGGGCGCAGGAGACCCAGTACTTC
>.|.|14|TRBJ1-6|TRBV6-5
CASREHRGNSPLHF
TGTGCCAGCAGGGAGCATAGGGGAAATTCACCCCTCCACTTT
>TRBD1|few|19|TRBJ1-5|TRBV27
CASSLRGTGGSISNQPQHF
TGTGCCAGCAGTTTGAGGGGGACAGGGGGGTCGATCAGCAATCAGCCCCAGCATTTT
>TRBD2|.|15|TRBJ2-7|TRBV7-2
CASSDSGGISYEQYF
TGTGCCAGCAGCGATAGCGGGGGGATCTCCTACGAGCAGTACTTC